This T cell receptor (beta chain) was identified in a study of blood T cell repertoires in COVID-19. Trimming took off 3 bases at V and 3 bases at J, with 11 bases between the two ends. The CDR3 is made up of 14 amino acids. The germline gives CDR1 LNHDA, CDR2 SQIVND (reference sequence). Profiling relied on immunoSEQ multiplex PCR, and the TCRdb table lists in-frame clones only, not all of them. The sample holds some 89,000 clones, less than 85% seen once. There are a few counts of this clone. Source material: peripheral blood. V gene TRBV19 combines with J gene TRBJ1-2, with D hard to call. This sequence originates from a man between 65 and 80 years old with acute or convalescent COVID-19. The CDR3: CASSIPQVHYGYTF. The CDR3 DNA follows: TGTGCCAGTAGTATCCCTCAGGTACACTATGGCTACACCTTC.